This TCR beta chain was sequenced for a study of shared clonotypes between healthy human individuals. Overall study: The donor group consisted of a couple of women and three men, aged 18 to 49.

Assay execution proceeded at the deep level. TCRdb's table, derived via immunoSEQ multiplex PCR, lists solely in-frame clones and lacks some. The sample shows 2 million to 3 million clones, 93% of them seen only once. For this clone: Its target is unknown.

Germline values: CDR1 MDHEN, CDR2 SYDVKM. J lost 4 bases, V lost 7 bases, and 5 bases had no gene match. The CDR3 length is 13 residues. General observations from the study: The generation probabilities recorded for non-shared clonotypes fell below those of clonotypes shared by all four donors. About 5% of naive CD4 clonotypes were shared across four donors.

The genes are TRBV28 and TRBJ1-2; TRBD1 agrees at 8 bases. The receptor comes from a man aged 18 to 30 in good health. Some clones in this sample may be carry-over from other donors' samples. Sequenced sample: naive CD4+ T cells from PBMCs. The subset here: CD45RA+ positively selected. CDR3 nucleotide sequence: TGTGCCAGCACCGCGGACAGGGTCTATGGCTACACCTTC. Translation: CASTADRVYGYTF.